The sequence of this T cell receptor beta chain was determined in a study of control samples from healthy donors and cancer patients. Assay: immunoSEQ multiplex PCR; the TCRdb copy retains only in-frame clones and omits some. The data contain about 170,000 clones, 91% of them singletons. CDR3 length equals 14 residues. V lost 1 base and J 7 bases, leaving 12 bases between the germline ends. The V gene's germline CDR1 is SGHNT and CDR2 YYREEE (reference sequence). The chain employs TRBV5-4 and TRBJ1-5; perhaps TRBD1 as D (6 bases). The receptor was isolated from a woman aged 30 to 39 in good health. Specimen: blood. The CDR3, as DNA: TGTGCCAGCAGCTTGAGGGGGGCGGACCAGCCCCAGCATTTT. Amino acids: CASSLRGADQPQHF.